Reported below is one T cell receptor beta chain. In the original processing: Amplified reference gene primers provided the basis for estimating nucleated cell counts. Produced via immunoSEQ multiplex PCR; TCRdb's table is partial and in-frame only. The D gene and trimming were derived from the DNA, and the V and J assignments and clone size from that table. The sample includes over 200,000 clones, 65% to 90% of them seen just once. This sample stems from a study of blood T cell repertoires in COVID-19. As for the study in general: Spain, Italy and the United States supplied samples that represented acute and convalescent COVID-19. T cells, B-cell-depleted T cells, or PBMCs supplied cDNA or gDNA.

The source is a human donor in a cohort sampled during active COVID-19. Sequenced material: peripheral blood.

In DNA form, the CDR3 reads TGTGCCAGTAGTCGACAGAACATGAACACTGAAGCTTTCTTT. This translates into CASSRQNMNTEAFF. The chain links TRBV19 to TRBJ1-1, with D perhaps matching TRBD1 (5 bases). CDR1 is LNHDA and CDR2 is SQIVND in the germline V gene (reference sequence). The CDR3 has 14 residues. V lost 5 bases and J 0 bases, leaving 10 bases between the germline ends.